Below, 3 T cell receptor beta chains from the same sample are listed, as sequenced in a study of T cell responses to AZD1222 COVID-19 vaccine. Sequencing was performed with immunoSEQ multiplex PCR; in TCRdb, only in-frame clones are kept and a portion is missing. The table lists about 85,000 clones, about 87% of them singletons. The material was peripheral blood, obtained on day 0 of AZD1222 vaccination. Receptors were obtained from an adult in good health.

V and J are TRBV7-9 and TRBJ2-7; D perhaps matches TRBD1 (6 bases). Deletions cut 9 bases from V and 3 bases from J, with 12 bases between. Germline V gives CDR1 SEHNR, CDR2 FQNEAQ (reference sequence). The CDR3 totals 12 residues. The CDR3 nucleotides read TGTGCCAGTACAGGGTTCGGCTACGAGCAGTACTTC. Its protein product is CASTGFGYEQYF. Variable domain in full (rest from reference TRBV7-9 and TRBJ2-7): DTGVSQNPRHKITKRGQNVTFRCDPISEHNRLYWYRQTLGQGPEFLTYFQNEAQLEKSRLLSDRFSAERPKGSFSTLEIQRTEQGDSAMYLCASTGFGYEQYFGPGTRLTVT.

The rearrangement joins TRBV27 to TRBJ2-7, with D unresolved. V was pared by 4 bases and J by 5 bases, with 15 bases between. This CDR3 region has 14 residues. The germline V gene has CDR1 MNHEY and CDR2 SMNVEV (reference sequence). This CDR3 reads CASSSFLKSNEQYF. The DNA of the CDR3 is TGTGCCAGCAGTTCCTTTCTAAAAAGTAACGAGCAGTACTTC.

The chain links TRBV5-1 to TRBJ2-5, with 7 bases that match TRBD1. The germline CDR1 and CDR2 sequences are SGHRS and YFSETQ. This CDR3 region has 15 residues. The junction had 4 bases not matched to a gene; V was cut back by 1 base and J by 1 base. The CDR3 sequence: CASSLLTGPQETQYF. The DNA for the CDR3 is TGCGCCAGCAGCTTGCTGACAGGGCCCCAAGAGACCCAGTACTTC. The complete variable domain, with remaining parts taken from reference TRBV5-1 and TRBJ2-5, reads KAGVTQTPRYLIKTRGQQVTLSCSPISGHRSVSWYQQTPGQGLQFLFEYFSETQRNKGNFPGRFSGRQFSNSRSEMNVSTLELGDSALYLCASSLLTGPQETQYFGPGTRLLVL.